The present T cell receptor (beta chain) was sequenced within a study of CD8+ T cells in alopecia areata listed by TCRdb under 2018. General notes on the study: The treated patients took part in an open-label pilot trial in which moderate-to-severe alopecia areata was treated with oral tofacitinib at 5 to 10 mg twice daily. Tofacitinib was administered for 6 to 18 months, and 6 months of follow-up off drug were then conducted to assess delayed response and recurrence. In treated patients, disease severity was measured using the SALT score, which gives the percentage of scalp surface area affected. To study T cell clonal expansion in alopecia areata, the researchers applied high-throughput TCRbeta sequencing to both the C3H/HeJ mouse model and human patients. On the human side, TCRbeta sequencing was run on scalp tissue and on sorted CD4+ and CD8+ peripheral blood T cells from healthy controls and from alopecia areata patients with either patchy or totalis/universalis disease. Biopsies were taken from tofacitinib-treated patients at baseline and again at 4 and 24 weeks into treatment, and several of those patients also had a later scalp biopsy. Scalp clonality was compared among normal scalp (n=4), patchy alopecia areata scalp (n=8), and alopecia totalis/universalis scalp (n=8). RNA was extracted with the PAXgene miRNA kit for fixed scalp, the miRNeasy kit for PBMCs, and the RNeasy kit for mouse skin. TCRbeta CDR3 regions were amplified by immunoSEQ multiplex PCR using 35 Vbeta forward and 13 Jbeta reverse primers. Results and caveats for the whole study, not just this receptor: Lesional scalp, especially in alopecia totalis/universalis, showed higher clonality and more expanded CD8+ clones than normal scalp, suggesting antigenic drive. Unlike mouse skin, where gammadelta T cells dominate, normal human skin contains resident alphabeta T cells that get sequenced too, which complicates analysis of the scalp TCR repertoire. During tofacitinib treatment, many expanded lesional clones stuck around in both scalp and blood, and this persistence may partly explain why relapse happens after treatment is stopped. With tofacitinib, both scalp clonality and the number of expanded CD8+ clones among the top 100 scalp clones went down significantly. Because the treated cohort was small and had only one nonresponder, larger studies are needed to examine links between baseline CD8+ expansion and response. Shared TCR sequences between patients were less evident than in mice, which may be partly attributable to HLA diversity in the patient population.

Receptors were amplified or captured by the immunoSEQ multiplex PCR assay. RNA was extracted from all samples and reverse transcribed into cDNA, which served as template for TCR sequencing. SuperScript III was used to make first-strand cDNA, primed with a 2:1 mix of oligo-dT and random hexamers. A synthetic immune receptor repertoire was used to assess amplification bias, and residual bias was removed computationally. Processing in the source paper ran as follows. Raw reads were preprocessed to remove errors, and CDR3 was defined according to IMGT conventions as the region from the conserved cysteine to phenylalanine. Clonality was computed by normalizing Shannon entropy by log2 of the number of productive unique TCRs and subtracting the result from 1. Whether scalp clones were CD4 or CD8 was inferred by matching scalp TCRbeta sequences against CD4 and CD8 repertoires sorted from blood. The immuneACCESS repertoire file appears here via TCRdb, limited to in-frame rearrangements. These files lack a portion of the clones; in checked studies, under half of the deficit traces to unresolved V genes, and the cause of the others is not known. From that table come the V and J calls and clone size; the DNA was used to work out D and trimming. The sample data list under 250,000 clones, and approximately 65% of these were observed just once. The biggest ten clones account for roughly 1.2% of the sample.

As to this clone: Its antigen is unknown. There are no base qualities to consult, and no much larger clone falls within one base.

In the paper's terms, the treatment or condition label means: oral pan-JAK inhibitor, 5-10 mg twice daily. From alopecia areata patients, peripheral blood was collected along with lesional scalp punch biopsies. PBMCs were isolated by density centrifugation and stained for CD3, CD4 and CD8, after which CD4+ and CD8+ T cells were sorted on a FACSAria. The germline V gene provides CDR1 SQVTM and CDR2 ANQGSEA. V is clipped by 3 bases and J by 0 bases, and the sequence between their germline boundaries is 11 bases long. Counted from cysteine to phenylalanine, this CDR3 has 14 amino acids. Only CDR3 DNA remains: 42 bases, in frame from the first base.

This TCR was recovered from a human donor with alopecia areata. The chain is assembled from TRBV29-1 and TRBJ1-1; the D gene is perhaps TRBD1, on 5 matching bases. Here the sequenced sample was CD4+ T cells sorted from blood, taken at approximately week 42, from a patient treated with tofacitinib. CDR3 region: CSVERQTMNTEAFF. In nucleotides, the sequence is TGCAGCGTTGAGAGACAGACCATGAACACTGAAGCTTTCTTT.